This entry features one T cell receptor (beta chain) sequence. The antigen remains unidentified. Trimming at V came to 4 bases and at J to 6 bases, leaving 12 bases not matched to a gene. Germline lookup yields CDR1 SGHNT and CDR2 YYREEE (reference sequence). The CDR3 consists of 16 residues. Time point here: persistent/refractory GD, antithyroid drugs over 5 years with positive TRAb. PBMCs provided the RNA from which the TCR library was made. Construction of TCR beta libraries relied on iRepertoire HTBI primers and on Arm-PCR targeting CDR3 regions. TCRdb redid the calling of the multiplex PCR reads with MiXCR, one entry per CDR3 protein. The repertoire has some 280,000 distinct CDR3 sequences, 20% to 25% of them found once; the top ten carry roughly three fifths. This entry belongs to a study of regulatory T cells in long-lasting Graves disease. Across the whole study: The criterion for persistent Graves' disease was over 5 years of antithyroid drugs with positive TSH receptor antibodies.

Study-level points and caveats: TRBV28, TRBJ1-2 and TRBJ2-5 emerged as the favored segments in persistent disease.

Sequenced material: peripheral blood mononuclear cells (PBMCs), taken when the disease was refractory, from a patient treated with antithyroid drugs. This chain uses TRBV5-4 with TRBJ2-2; 7 nucleotides align to TRBD2. This TCR was sampled from a female donor with Graves disease. The CDR3 sequence is CASSAREGESSGELFF. CDR3 nucleotide sequence: TGTGCCAGCAGCGCGAGGGAGGGAGAGAGCTCCGGGGAGCTGTTTTTT.